Listed here are 3 T cell receptor beta chains from one sample, sequenced in a study of monozygotic twins with inflammatory bowel disease. TCRdb reprocessed the 5' RACE reads; each CDR3 protein has one entry and no DNA is given. The ten top clones account for around 2%, within a sample of about 330,000 distinct CDR3 sequences. Sequencing was done on a sample of blood. Receptors were obtained from a human donor with ulcerative colitis or Crohn's disease, or a healthy co-twin of an affected twin (not recorded which).

The chain combines TRBV12-3 or TRBV12-4 with TRBJ2-1; TCRdb returns TRBD2, unconfirmable since there is no DNA. This CDR3 comprises 15 residues. The CDR3 region is CASSTGTPAYNEQFF.

The V and J genes are TRBV7-9 and TRBJ1-1; with no DNA, the TCRdb D assignment of TRBD1 cannot be verified. Germline V gene sequence: CDR1 SEHNR, CDR2 FQNEAQ (reference sequence). CDR3 size: 13 residues. The CDR3 loop is CASSFGIYTEAFF.

The rearrangement links TRBV27 to TRBJ1-2; no DNA is available, so the TRBD1 call from TCRdb remains unchecked. Per the germline V gene, CDR1 is MNHEY and CDR2 is SMNVEV (reference sequence). The CDR3 runs to 13 residues. The CDR3 reads CASSFRGTGGYTF.